Shown below are 32 T cell receptor beta chains from a single sample sequenced in a study of monozygotic twins with inflammatory bowel disease. Following a re-call of the 5' RACE reads, TCRdb has one entry per CDR3 protein and lacks DNA. Its listing shows roughly 150,000 distinct CDR3 sequences. Sequenced material: blood. The receptors were gathered from a human donor with ulcerative colitis or Crohn's disease, or a healthy co-twin of an affected twin (not recorded which).

This sequence joins TRBV12-3 or TRBV12-4 and TRBJ1-1; TCRdb's D call, TRBD1, is unchecked because there is no DNA. There are 15 residues in the CDR3. The CDR3 spells CASSASGTGGREAFF.

The chain is built from TRBV7-3 and TRBJ1-1; TCRdb calls TRBD1, which cannot be checked without DNA. Germline CDR1 SGHTA, CDR2 FQGTGA. This CDR3 is built from 13 residues. CDR3 residues: CASSLTSRSEAFF.

This chain connects TRBV3-1 to TRBJ1-1; TCRdb indicates TRBD1, and absent DNA this call remains unverified. Germline CDR1 reads LGHDT; CDR2 reads YNNKEL (reference sequence). This CDR3 comprises 14 residues. The chain's CDR3 is CASSQHREDTEAFF.

The chain combines TRBV19 with TRBJ1-5. CDR3 length: 16 residues. Germline lookup yields CDR1 LNHDA and CDR2 SQIVND (reference sequence). Here the CDR3 reads CASSSLSGFGNQPQHF. Supplemented by reference TRBV19 and TRBJ1-5, the full variable domain reads DGGITQSPKYLFRKEGQNVTLSCEQNLNHDAMYWYRQDPGQGLRLIYYSQIVNDFQKGDIAEGYSVSREKKESFPLTVTSAQKNPTAFYLCASSSLSGFGNQPQHFGDGTRLSIL.

The gene calls are TRBV28 and TRBJ2-5; absent DNA, TCRdb's TRBD1 call cannot be checked. There are 14 residues in the CDR3. Germline CDR1 is MDHEN and CDR2 is SYDVKM. This chain's CDR3 is CAAGAGGFQETQYF.

This chain connects TRBV7-9 to TRBJ1-1; the D call from TCRdb, TRBD1, cannot be confirmed without DNA. Germline V lookup: CDR1 SEHNR, CDR2 FQNEAQ (reference sequence). The CDR3 has 13 residues. CDR3 in amino acids: CASSLGGDRAAFF. Looking up the rest from reference TRBV7-9 and TRBJ1-1 gives the full variable domain: DTGVSQNPRHKITKRGQNVTFRCDPISEHNRLYWYRQTLGQGPEFLTYFQNEAQLEKSRLLSDRFSAERPKGSFSTLEIQRTEQGDSAMYLCASSLGGDRAAFFGQGTRLTVV.

CDR3 amino acids: CASSGGTGGRNQPQHF. This chain uses TRBV10-2 with TRBJ1-5; TCRdb returns TRBD1, unconfirmable since there is no DNA. Germline V gene sequence: CDR1 WSHSY, CDR2 SAAADI. The CDR3 has 16 amino acids.

The V call is TRBV7-9, the J call TRBJ2-2; the TCRdb call, TRBD1, lacks DNA for checking. This CDR3 spans 18 amino acids. Germline lookup yields CDR1 SEHNR and CDR2 FQNEAQ (reference sequence). CDR3 amino acids: CASSPRDSPSGGTGELFF.

The rearrangement joins TRBV4-2 to TRBJ1-1; the TCRdb call, TRBD1, lacks DNA for checking. This CDR3 contains 18 residues. CDR1 LGHNA and CDR2 YNFKEQ come from the germline V gene. This CDR3 reads CASSQEPPGQGSSSEAFF.

The V and J genes are TRBV5-1 and TRBJ1-2; TCRdb indicates TRBD1, and absent DNA this call remains unverified. Germline V gene sequence: CDR1 SGHRS, CDR2 YFSETQ. This CDR3 has 14 residues. The chain's CDR3 is CASSLQGINYGYTF.

The CDR3 reads CASSWREQDTQYF. This chain links TRBV5-1 with TRBJ2-3. CDR3 length: 13 residues. Germline V gene sequence: CDR1 SGHRS, CDR2 YFSETQ. Full variable domain (missing parts from reference TRBV5-1 and TRBJ2-3): KAGVTQTPRYLIKTRGQQVTLSCSPISGHRSVSWYQQTPGQGLQFLFEYFSETQRNKGNFPGRFSGRQFSNSRSEMNVSTLELGDSALYLCASSWREQDTQYFGPGTRLTVL.

The chain carries TRBV5-1 and TRBJ2-1. This CDR3 has 11 amino acids. CDR1 and CDR2 from the germline V gene are SGHRS and YFSETQ. The CDR3 here is CASSMYNEQFF.

CDR3 in amino acids: CASSLEQGKETQYF. The chain couples TRBV5-5 to TRBJ2-5; TCRdb lists TRBD1, though no DNA is available to test this call. Germline CDR1 is SGHKS and CDR2 is YYEKEE (reference sequence). CDR3 length: 14 residues.

The CDR3: CASSTVGTGFYGYTF. The rearrangement links TRBV5-1 to TRBJ1-2; TCRdb's assignment of TRBD1 cannot be checked, as there is no DNA. Germline CDR1 and CDR2: SGHRS and YFSETQ. This CDR3 contains 15 residues.

CDR3 amino acids: CASNRGTSSSYNEQFF. V gene TRBV30 combines with J gene TRBJ2-1; the TCRdb D gene call, TRBD1, has no DNA to confirm it. The germline CDR1 and CDR2 sequences are GTSNPN and SVGIG (reference sequence). The CDR3 totals 16 residues.

The J gene is TRBJ2-4, the V gene TRBV28. The germline V gene encodes CDR1 MDHEN and CDR2 SYDVKM. The CDR3 covers 14 residues. CDR3 region: CASSLYGVVNIQYF.

The chain has TRBV12-3 or TRBV12-4 and TRBJ2-1. CDR3 length equals 11 residues. The CDR3 reads CASSLTWEQFF.

V and J are TRBV12-3 or TRBV12-4 and TRBJ1-3; without DNA, the TCRdb call of TRBD1 cannot be checked. This CDR3 is 18 amino acids long. CDR3 amino acids: CASSFWIFQGSSGNTIYF.

This chain links TRBV29-1 with TRBJ2-1; TCRdb's assignment of TRBD2 cannot be checked, as there is no DNA. Germline V lookup: CDR1 SQVTM, CDR2 ANQGSEA. The length of the CDR3 is 13 residues. The CDR3: CSVATSLQNEQFF.

The chain is built from TRBV9 and TRBJ2-5; TCRdb's D call of TRBD2 is untestable without DNA. The length of the CDR3 is 15 residues. Germline CDR1 and CDR2: SGDLS and YYNGEE. CDR3 loop: CASSVDTGGGETQYF.

The chain joins TRBV28 to TRBJ2-7; checking the TCRdb D call of TRBD1 is not possible without DNA. This CDR3 is built from 17 residues. CDR1 and CDR2 (germline): MDHEN, SYDVKM. CDR3 residues: CASSRGSDRVETYEQYF. The variable domain in full, completed from reference TRBV28 and TRBJ2-7, reads DVKVTQSSRYLVKRTGEKVFLECVQDMDHENMFWYRQDPGLGLRLIYFSYDVKMKEKGDIPEGYSVSREKKERFSLILESASTNQTSMYLCASSRGSDRVETYEQYFGPGTRLTVT.

The chain carries TRBV21-1 and TRBJ2-7; TCRdb reports TRBD2, a call that lacks DNA to check it against. TRBV21-1 is listed as a pseudogene. CDR3 length: 16 residues. This CDR3 is CASSEKGELAAYEQYF.

This sequence joins TRBV5-1 and TRBJ2-5. The CDR3 contains 14 residues. Germline V gene sequence: CDR1 SGHRS, CDR2 YFSETQ. The CDR3 is CASSPTVIQETQYF.

The rearrangement links TRBV30 to TRBJ2-1. The CDR3 totals 12 residues. In germline, CDR1 is GTSNPN, CDR2 SVGIG (reference sequence). This CDR3 is CAWIRGGNEQFF.

The chain recombines TRBV3-1 with TRBJ2-1; the TCRdb D gene call, TRBD1, has no DNA to confirm it. The CDR3 contains 11 residues. Germline V lookup: CDR1 LGHDT, CDR2 YNNKEL (reference sequence). CDR3 loop: CASSPGTKQFF.

This chain connects TRBV7-3 to TRBJ2-2; TCRdb outputs TRBD2, but without DNA this stays unchecked. The germline CDR1 and CDR2 sequences are SGHTA and FQGTGA. The CDR3 totals 18 residues. CDR3 sequence reads: CASSLNQLAGGPEGELFF. The full variable domain, rest sourced from reference TRBV7-3 and TRBJ2-2, is GAGVSQTPSNKVTEKGKYVELRCDPISGHTALYWYRQSLGQGPEFLIYFQGTGAADDSGLPNDRFFAVRPEGSVSTLKIQRTERGDSAVYLCASSLNQLAGGPEGELFFGEGSRLTVL.

The chain recombines TRBV5-6 with TRBJ1-5; TCRdb's D call, TRBD1, is unchecked because there is no DNA. CDR3 length: 20 residues. Germline loops: CDR1 SGHDT, CDR2 YYEEEE. The CDR3 sequence is CASSCRTGQRKGYSNQPQHF. The full variable domain, in which reference TRBV5-6 and TRBJ1-5 provide the parts outside the CDR3, is DAGVTQSPTHLIKTRGQQVTLRCSPKSGHDTVSWYQQALGQGPQFIFQYYEEEERQRGNFPDRFSGHQFPNYSSELNVNALLLGDSALYLCASSCRTGQRKGYSNQPQHFGDGTRLSIL.

The chain recombines TRBV29-1 with TRBJ1-4; TCRdb returns TRBD1, unconfirmable since there is no DNA. Looked up from germline, CDR1 is SQVTM and CDR2 is ANQGSEA. CDR3 length: 13 amino acids. The CDR3 spells CSVVEDGGEKLFF.

The chain uses TRBV9 and TRBJ2-3; TCRdb outputs TRBD2, but without DNA this stays unchecked. Germline lookup yields CDR1 SGDLS and CDR2 YYNGEE. The length of the CDR3 is 16 residues. The CDR3 loop is CASSLGLAGVTDTQYF.

The gene calls are TRBV5-4 and TRBJ2-7; TCRdb indicates TRBD2, and absent DNA this call remains unverified. The CDR3 runs 16 residues. CDR1 and CDR2 (germline): SGHNT, YYREEE (reference sequence). CDR3 loop: CASSYDSGLRSYEQYF.

This chain uses TRBV18 with TRBJ1-2; TCRdb lists TRBD1, though no DNA is available to test this call. The CDR3 runs to 14 residues. Germline CDR1 KGHSH, CDR2 LQKENI. The CDR3: CASSPEGSNYGYTF.

This chain links TRBV19 with TRBJ1-5. Germline values: CDR1 LNHDA, CDR2 SQIVND (reference sequence). The CDR3 contains 12 residues. The CDR3 sequence is CASSFRREPQHF.